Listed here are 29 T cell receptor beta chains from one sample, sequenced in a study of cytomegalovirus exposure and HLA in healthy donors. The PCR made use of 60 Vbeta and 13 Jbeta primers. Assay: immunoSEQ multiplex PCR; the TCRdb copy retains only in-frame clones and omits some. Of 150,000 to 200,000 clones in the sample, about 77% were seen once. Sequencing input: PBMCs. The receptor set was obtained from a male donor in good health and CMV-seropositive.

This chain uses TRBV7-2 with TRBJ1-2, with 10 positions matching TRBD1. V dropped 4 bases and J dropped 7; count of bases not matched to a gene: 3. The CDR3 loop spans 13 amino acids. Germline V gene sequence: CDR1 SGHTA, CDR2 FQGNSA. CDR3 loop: CASSSTGGVGYTF. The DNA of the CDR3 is TGTGCCAGCAGCTCGACAGGGGGCGTTGGCTACACCTTC. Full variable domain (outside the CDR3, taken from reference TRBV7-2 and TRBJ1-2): GAGVSQSPSNKVTEKGKDVELRCDPISGHTALYWYRQSLGQGLEFLIYFQGNSAPDKSGLPSDRFSAERTGGSVSTLTIQRTQQEDSAVYLCASSSTGGVGYTFGSGTRLTVV.

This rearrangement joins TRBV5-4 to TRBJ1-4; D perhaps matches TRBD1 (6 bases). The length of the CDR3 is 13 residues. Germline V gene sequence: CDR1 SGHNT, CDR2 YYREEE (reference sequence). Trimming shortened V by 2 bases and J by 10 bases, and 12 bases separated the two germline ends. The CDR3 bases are TGTGCCAGCAGCTTTTCCAGGGGCGGAAAACTGTTTTTT. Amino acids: CASSFSRGGKLFF. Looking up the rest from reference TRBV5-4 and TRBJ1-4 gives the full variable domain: ETGVTQSPTHLIKTRGQQVTLRCSSQSGHNTVSWYQQALGQGPQFIFQYYREEENGRGNFPPRFSGLQFPNYSSELNVNALELDDSALYLCASSFSRGGKLFFGSGTQLSVL.

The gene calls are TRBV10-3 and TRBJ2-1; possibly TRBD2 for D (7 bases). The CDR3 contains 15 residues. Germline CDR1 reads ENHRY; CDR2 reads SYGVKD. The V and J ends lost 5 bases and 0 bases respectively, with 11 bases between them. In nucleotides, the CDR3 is TGTGCCATCAGTCCCGGGGGGCGCTCCTACAATGAGCAGTTCTTC. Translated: CAISPGGRSYNEQFF.

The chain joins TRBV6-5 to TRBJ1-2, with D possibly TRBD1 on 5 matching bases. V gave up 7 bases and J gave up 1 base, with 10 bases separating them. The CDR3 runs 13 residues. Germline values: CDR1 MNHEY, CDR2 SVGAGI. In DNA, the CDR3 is TGTGCCAGCAAGGCAGGGATTAACTATGGCTACACCTTC. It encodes CASKAGINYGYTF.

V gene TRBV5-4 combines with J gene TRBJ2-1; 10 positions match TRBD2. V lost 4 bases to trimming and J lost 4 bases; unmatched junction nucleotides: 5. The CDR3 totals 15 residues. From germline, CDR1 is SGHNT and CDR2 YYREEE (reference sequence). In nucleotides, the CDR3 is TGTGCCAGCAGCGGTGGGACTAGCGTTTACAATGAGCAGTTCTTC. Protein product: CASSGGTSVYNEQFF.

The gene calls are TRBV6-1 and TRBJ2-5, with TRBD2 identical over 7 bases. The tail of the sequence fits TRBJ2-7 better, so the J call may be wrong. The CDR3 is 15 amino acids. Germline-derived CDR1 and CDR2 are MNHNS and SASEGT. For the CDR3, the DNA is TGTGCCAGCTCGCGGACTGGGGAGGGAAGTTACGAGCAGTACTTC. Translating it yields CASSRTGEGSYEQYF.

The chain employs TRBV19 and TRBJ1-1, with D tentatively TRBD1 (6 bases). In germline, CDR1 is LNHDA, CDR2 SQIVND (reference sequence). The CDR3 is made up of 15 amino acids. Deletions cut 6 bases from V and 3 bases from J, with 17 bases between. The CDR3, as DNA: TGTGCCAGTAGGAAAGTCGGGGAGGGGGACACTGAAGCTTTCTTT. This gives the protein CASRKVGEGDTEAFF.

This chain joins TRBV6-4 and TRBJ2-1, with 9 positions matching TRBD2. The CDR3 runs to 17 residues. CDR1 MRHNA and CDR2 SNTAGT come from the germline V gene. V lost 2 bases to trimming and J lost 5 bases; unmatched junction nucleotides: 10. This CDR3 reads CASSDGGPVAGDNEQFF. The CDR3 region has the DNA TGTGCCAGCAGTGACGGGGGGCCGGTAGCGGGGGACAATGAGCAGTTCTTC.

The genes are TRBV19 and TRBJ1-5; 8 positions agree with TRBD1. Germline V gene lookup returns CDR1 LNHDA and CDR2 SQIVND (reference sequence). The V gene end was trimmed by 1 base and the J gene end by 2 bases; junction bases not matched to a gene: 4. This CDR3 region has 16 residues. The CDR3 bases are TGTGCCAGTAGTATAGGACAGGGGTATGGCAATCAGCCCCAGCATTTT. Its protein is CASSIGQGYGNQPQHF.

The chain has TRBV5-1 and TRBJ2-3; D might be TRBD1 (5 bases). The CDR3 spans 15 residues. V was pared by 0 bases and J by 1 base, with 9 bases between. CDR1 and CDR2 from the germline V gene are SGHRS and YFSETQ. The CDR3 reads CASSLGRAGTDTQYF. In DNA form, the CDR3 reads TGCGCCAGCAGCTTGGGCAGGGCGGGCACAGATACGCAGTATTTT.

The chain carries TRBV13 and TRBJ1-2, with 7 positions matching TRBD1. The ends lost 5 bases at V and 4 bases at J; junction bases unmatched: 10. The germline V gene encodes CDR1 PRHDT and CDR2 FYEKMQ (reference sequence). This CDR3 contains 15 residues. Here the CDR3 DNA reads TGTGCCAGCAGCCCTGATCCGGGACAGTCCTATGGCTACACCTTC. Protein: CASSPDPGQSYGYTF.

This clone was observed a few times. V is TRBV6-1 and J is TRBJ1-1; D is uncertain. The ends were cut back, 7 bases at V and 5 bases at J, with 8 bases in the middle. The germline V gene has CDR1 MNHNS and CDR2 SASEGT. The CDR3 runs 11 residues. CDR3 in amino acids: CASTGATEAFF. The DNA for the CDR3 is TGTGCCAGCACAGGTGCAACTGAAGCTTTCTTT.

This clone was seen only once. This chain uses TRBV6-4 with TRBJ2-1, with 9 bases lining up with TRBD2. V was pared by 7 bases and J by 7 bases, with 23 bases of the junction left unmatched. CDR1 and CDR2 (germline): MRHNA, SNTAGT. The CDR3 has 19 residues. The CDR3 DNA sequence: TGTGCCAGCACCGCAAAGCGGGGGGCTCCGGTTGTGATGGTAAATGAGCAGTTCTTC. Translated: CASTAKRGAPVVMVNEQFF.

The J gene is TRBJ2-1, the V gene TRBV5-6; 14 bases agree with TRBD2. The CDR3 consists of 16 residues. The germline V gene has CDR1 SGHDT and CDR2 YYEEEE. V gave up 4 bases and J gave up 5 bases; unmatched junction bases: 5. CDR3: CASSGLAGGRNNEQFF. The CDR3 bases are TGTGCCAGCAGCGGACTAGCGGGGGGCCGAAACAATGAGCAGTTCTTC. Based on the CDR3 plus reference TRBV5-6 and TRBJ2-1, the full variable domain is DAGVTQSPTHLIKTRGQQVTLRCSPKSGHDTVSWYQQALGQGPQFIFQYYEEEERQRGNFPDRFSGHQFPNYSSELNVNALLLGDSALYLCASSGLAGGRNNEQFFGPGTRLTVL.

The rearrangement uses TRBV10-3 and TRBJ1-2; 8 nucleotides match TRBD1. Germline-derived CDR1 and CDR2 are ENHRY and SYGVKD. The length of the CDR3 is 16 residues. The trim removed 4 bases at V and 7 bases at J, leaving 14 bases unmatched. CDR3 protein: CAISVNPGTGPGGYTF. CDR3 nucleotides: TGTGCCATCAGTGTCAATCCCGGGACAGGACCCGGTGGCTACACCTTC.

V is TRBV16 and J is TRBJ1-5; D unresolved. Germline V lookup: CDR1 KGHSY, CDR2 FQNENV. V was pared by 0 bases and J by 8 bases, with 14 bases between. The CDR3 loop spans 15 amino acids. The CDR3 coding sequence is TGTGCCAGCAGCCAATCGAGTTCGGGGAGGAAGCCCCAGCATTTT. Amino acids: CASSQSSSGRKPQHF.

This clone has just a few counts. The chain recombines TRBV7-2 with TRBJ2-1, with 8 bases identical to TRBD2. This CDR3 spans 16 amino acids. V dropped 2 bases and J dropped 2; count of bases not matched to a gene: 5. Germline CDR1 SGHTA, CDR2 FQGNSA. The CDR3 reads CASSLLAGGTYNEQFF. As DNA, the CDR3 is TGTGCCAGCAGCTTACTCGCGGGGGGAACCTACAATGAGCAGTTCTTC.

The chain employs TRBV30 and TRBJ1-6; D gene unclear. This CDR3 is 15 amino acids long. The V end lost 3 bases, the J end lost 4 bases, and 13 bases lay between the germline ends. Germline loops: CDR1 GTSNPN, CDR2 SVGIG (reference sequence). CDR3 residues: CAWRRGERYNSPLHF. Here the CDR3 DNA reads TGTGCCTGGAGGCGCGGTGAAAGATATAATTCACCCCTCCACTTT.

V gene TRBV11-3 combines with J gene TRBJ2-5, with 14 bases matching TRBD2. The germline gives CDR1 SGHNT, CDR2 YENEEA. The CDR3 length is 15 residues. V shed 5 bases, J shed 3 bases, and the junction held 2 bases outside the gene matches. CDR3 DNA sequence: TGTGCCAGCAGCCAGGGACTAGCGGGAGAAGAGACCCAGTACTTC. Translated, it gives CASSQGLAGEETQYF.

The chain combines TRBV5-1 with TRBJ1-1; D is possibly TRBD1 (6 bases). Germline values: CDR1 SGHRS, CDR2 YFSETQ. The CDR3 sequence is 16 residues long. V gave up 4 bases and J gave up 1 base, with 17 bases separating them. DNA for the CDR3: TGCGCCAGCAGCCGGGGAGGGGGTGGGGGGAACACTGAAGCTTTCTTT. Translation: CASSRGGGGGNTEAFF.

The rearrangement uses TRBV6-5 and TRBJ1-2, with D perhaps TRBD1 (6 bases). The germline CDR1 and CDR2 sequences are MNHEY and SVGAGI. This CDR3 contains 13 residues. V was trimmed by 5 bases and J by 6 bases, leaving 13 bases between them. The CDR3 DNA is TGTGCCAGCAGTCCGGACAGATACGATGGCTACACCTTC. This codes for CASSPDRYDGYTF.

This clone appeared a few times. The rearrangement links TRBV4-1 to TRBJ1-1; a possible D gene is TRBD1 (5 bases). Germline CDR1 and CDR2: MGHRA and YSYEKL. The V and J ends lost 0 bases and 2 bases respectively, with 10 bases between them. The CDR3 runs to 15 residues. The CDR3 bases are TGCGCCAGCAGCCAAGAATGGGGGGGTAACACTGAAGCTTTCTTT. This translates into CASSQEWGGNTEAFF.

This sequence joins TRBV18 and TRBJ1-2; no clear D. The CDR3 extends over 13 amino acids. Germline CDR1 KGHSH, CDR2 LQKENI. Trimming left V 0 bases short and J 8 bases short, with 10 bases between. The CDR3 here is CASSPPGLWGYTF. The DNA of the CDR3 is TGTGCCAGCTCACCACCGGGCCTTTGGGGCTACACCTTC.

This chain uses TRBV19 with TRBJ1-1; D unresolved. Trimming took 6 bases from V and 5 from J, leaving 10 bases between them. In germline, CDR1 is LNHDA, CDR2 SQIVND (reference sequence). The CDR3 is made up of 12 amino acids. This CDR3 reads CASSSTGTEAFF. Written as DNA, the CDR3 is TGTGCCAGTAGCTCGACTGGAACTGAAGCTTTCTTT.

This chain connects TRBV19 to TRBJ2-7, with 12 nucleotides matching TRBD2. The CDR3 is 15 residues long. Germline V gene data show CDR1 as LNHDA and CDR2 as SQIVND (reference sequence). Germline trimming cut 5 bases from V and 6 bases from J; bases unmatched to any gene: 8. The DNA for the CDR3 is TGTGCCAGTAGTCTTTCGACTAGCGGGGGCCTCGAGCAGTACTTC. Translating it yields CASSLSTSGGLEQYF. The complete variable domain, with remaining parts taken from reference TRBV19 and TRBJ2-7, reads DGGITQSPKYLFRKEGQNVTLSCEQNLNHDAMYWYRQDPGQGLRLIYYSQIVNDFQKGDIAEGYSVSREKKESFPLTVTSAQKNPTAFYLCASSLSTSGGLEQYFGPGTRLTVT.

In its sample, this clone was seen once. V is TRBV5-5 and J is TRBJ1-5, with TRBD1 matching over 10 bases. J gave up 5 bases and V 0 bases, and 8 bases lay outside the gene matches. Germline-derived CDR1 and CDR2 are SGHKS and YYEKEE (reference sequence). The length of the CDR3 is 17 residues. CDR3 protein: CASSLGDRGPQDQPQHF. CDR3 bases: TGTGCCAGCAGCTTGGGGGACAGGGGTCCTCAAGATCAGCCCCAGCATTTT.

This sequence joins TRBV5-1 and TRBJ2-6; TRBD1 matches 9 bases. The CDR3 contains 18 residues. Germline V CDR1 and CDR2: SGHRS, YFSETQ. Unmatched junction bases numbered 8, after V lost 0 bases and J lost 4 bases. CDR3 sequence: CASSLAGTGSSGANVLTF. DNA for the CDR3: TGCGCCAGCAGCTTGGCAGGGACAGGGTCCTCCGGGGCCAACGTCCTGACTTTC.

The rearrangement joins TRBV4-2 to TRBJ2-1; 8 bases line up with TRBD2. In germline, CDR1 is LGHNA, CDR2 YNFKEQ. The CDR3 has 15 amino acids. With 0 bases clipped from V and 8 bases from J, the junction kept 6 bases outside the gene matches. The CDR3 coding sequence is TGTGCCAGCAGCCAAGAGCCCGGGGGGGCCTATGAGCAGTTCTTC. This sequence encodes CASSQEPGGAYEQFF.

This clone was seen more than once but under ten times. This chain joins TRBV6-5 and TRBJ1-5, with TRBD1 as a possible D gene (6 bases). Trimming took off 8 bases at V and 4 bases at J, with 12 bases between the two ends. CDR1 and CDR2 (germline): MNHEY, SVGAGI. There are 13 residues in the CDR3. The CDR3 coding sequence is TGTGCCAGCTCACGGACAGATAATCAGCCCCAGCATTTT. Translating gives CASSRTDNQPQHF.